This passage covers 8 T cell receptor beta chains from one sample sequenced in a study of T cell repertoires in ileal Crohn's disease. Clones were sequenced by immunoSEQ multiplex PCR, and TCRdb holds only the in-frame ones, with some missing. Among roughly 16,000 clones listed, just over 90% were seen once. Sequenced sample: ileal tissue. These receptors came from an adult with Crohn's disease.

The CDR3 region is CASSQGDRGVEQFF. The CDR3 DNA sequence: TGCGCCAGCAGCCAGGGGGACAGGGGCGTTGAGCAGTTCTTC. The chain has TRBV4-3 and TRBJ2-1, with 10 bases aligning to TRBD1. The CDR3 runs 14 residues. CDR1 LGHNA and CDR2 YSLEER come from the germline V gene. V was pared by 3 bases and J by 9 bases, with 5 bases of the junction left unmatched.

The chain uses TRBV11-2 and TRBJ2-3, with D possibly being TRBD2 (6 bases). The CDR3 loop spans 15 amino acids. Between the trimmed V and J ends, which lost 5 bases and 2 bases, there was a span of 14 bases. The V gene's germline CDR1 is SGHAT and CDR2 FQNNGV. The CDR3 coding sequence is TGTGCCAGCAGCCACCCGGGGGAGGACACAGATACGCAGTATTTT. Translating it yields CASSHPGEDTDTQYF.

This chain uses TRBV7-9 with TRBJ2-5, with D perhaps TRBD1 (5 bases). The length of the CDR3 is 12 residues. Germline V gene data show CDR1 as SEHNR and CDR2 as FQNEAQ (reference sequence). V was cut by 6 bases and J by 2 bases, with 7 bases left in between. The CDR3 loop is CASRTAQETQYF. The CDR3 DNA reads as TGTGCCAGCAGGACAGCTCAAGAGACCCAGTACTTC.

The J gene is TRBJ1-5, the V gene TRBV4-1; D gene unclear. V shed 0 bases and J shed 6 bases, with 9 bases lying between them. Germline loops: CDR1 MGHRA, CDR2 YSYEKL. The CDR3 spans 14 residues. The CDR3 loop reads CASSQDRGFQPQHF. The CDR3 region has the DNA TGCGCCAGCAGCCAAGATCGCGGGTTTCAGCCCCAGCATTTT.

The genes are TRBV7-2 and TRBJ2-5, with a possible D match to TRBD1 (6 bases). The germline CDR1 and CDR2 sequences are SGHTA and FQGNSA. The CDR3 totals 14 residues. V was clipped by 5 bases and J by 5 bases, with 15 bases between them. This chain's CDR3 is CASSASGVKETQYF. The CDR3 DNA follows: TGTGCCAGCAGCGCTTCAGGGGTAAAGGAGACCCAGTACTTC.

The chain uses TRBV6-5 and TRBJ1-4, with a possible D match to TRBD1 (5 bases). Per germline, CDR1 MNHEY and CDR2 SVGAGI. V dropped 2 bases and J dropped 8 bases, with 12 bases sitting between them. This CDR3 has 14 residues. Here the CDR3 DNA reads TGTGCCAGCAGTTACGGTGGGGGAGGCGAAAAACTGTTTTTT. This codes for CASSYGGGGEKLFF.

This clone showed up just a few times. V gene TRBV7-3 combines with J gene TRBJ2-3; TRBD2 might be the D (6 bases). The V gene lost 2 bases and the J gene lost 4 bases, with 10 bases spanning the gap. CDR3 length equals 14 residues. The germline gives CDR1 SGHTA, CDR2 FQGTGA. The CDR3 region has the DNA TGTGCCAGCAGCTTAGGAGGAGGGTCAGATACGCAGTATTTT. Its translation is CASSLGGGSDTQYF.

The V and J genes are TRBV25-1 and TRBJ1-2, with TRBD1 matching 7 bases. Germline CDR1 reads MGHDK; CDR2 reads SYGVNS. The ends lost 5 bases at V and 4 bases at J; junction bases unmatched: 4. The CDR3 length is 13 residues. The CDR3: CASSWDSRYGYTF. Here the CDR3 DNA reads TGTGCCAGCAGTTGGGACAGCCGCTATGGCTACACCTTC.